This entry features one T cell receptor (beta chain) sequence. Its specificity is not known. Stated treatment: approximately 9-day PBMC culture with coronavirus spike peptide pools or control peptides (ViraFEST assay). Upon completion of around eleven days of culture, CD4+ T cells were isolated via negative selection. This specimen belongs to a study of vaccination and CD4 T cells after COVID-19. The CDR3 is made up of 17 amino acids. Germline assignment: CDR1 MNHEY and CDR2 SVGEGT. Between the trimmed V and J ends, which lost 8 bases and 7 bases, there was a span of 26 bases. The Oncomine TCR Beta short-read assay sequenced DNA from cultured CD4+ T cells. MiXCR, applied by TCRdb to the PCR reads, yields one record per CDR3 protein. The table lists more than 20,000 distinct CDR3 sequences, 40% to 60% of them singletons.

The specimen was CD4+ T cells from blood, cultured in vitro. The chain is built from TRBV6-2 or TRBV6-3 and TRBJ2-2; TRBD1 or TRBD2 may be the D gene (6 bases each). The TCR sequence derives from a human donor who had recovered from COVID-19. CDR3 loop: CASGRTMPTRGVGELFF. As DNA, the CDR3 is TGTGCCAGCGGCAGGACTATGCCGACCAGGGGCGTCGGGGAGCTGTTTTTT.